This T cell receptor beta chain was obtained from a study of cytomegalovirus exposure and HLA in healthy donors. PCR employed 60 Vbeta and 13 Jbeta primers. This table comes from immunoSEQ multiplex PCR, and its TCRdb copy is limited to in-frame clones, with some not included. This sample contains 93,000 or so clones. The CDR3 has 13 residues. V dropped 7 bases and J dropped 0 bases, with 7 bases sitting between them. Germline values: CDR1 SEHNR, CDR2 FQNEAQ (reference sequence). Points on this clone: Its antigen is as yet unknown.

The study, taken as a whole, reports: In a later analysis, most CMV-associated TCR beta chains appeared HLA-restricted. In an earlier analysis, productive rearrangement rates for most beta V segments clustered near 87% or 30%. Owing to their indistinguishability, certain V segments, notably TRBV6-2 and TRBV6-3, were excluded.

This chain joins TRBV7-9 and TRBJ1-3; no clear D. This clonotype was sampled from a man between 35 and 55 years old in good health and CMV-seronegative. The material sequenced was PBMCs. CDR3 nucleotides: TGTGCCAGCACCTCGAGCTCTGGAAACACCATATATTTT. It specifies CASTSSSGNTIYF.